Only a few counts were recorded for the clone carrying this T cell receptor beta chain. TCRdb's copy holds only in-frame clones and misses some; the assay was immunoSEQ multiplex PCR. The sample shows about 1 million clones, around four fifths of them seen only once. These data originate in a study of shared clonotypes between healthy human individuals. The germline V and J ends were trimmed by 6 bases and 0 bases, with 9 bases remaining between them. In germline, CDR1 is SGHVS, CDR2 FNYEAQ. The CDR3 extends over 15 amino acids. The material sequenced was memory CD4+ T cells sorted from blood. Documented subset: CD45RA-negative fraction. V gene TRBV7-6 combines with J gene TRBJ1-6; D gene unclear. This TCR derives from a man aged 18 to 30 in good health. CDR3 region: CASSSTSSYNSPLHF. CDR3 nucleotide sequence: TGTGCCAGCAGTTCGACCAGCTCCTATAATTCACCCCTCCACTTT.